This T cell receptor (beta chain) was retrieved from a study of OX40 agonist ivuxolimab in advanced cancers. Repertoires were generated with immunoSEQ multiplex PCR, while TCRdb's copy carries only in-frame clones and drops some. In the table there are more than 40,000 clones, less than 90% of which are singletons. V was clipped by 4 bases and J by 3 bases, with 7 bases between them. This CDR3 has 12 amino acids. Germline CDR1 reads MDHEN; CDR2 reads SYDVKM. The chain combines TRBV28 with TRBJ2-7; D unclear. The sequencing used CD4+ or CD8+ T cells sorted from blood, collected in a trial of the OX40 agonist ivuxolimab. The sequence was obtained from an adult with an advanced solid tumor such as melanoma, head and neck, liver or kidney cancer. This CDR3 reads CASSSLVYEQYF. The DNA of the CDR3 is TGTGCCAGCAGTTCCCTAGTCTACGAGCAGTACTTC.